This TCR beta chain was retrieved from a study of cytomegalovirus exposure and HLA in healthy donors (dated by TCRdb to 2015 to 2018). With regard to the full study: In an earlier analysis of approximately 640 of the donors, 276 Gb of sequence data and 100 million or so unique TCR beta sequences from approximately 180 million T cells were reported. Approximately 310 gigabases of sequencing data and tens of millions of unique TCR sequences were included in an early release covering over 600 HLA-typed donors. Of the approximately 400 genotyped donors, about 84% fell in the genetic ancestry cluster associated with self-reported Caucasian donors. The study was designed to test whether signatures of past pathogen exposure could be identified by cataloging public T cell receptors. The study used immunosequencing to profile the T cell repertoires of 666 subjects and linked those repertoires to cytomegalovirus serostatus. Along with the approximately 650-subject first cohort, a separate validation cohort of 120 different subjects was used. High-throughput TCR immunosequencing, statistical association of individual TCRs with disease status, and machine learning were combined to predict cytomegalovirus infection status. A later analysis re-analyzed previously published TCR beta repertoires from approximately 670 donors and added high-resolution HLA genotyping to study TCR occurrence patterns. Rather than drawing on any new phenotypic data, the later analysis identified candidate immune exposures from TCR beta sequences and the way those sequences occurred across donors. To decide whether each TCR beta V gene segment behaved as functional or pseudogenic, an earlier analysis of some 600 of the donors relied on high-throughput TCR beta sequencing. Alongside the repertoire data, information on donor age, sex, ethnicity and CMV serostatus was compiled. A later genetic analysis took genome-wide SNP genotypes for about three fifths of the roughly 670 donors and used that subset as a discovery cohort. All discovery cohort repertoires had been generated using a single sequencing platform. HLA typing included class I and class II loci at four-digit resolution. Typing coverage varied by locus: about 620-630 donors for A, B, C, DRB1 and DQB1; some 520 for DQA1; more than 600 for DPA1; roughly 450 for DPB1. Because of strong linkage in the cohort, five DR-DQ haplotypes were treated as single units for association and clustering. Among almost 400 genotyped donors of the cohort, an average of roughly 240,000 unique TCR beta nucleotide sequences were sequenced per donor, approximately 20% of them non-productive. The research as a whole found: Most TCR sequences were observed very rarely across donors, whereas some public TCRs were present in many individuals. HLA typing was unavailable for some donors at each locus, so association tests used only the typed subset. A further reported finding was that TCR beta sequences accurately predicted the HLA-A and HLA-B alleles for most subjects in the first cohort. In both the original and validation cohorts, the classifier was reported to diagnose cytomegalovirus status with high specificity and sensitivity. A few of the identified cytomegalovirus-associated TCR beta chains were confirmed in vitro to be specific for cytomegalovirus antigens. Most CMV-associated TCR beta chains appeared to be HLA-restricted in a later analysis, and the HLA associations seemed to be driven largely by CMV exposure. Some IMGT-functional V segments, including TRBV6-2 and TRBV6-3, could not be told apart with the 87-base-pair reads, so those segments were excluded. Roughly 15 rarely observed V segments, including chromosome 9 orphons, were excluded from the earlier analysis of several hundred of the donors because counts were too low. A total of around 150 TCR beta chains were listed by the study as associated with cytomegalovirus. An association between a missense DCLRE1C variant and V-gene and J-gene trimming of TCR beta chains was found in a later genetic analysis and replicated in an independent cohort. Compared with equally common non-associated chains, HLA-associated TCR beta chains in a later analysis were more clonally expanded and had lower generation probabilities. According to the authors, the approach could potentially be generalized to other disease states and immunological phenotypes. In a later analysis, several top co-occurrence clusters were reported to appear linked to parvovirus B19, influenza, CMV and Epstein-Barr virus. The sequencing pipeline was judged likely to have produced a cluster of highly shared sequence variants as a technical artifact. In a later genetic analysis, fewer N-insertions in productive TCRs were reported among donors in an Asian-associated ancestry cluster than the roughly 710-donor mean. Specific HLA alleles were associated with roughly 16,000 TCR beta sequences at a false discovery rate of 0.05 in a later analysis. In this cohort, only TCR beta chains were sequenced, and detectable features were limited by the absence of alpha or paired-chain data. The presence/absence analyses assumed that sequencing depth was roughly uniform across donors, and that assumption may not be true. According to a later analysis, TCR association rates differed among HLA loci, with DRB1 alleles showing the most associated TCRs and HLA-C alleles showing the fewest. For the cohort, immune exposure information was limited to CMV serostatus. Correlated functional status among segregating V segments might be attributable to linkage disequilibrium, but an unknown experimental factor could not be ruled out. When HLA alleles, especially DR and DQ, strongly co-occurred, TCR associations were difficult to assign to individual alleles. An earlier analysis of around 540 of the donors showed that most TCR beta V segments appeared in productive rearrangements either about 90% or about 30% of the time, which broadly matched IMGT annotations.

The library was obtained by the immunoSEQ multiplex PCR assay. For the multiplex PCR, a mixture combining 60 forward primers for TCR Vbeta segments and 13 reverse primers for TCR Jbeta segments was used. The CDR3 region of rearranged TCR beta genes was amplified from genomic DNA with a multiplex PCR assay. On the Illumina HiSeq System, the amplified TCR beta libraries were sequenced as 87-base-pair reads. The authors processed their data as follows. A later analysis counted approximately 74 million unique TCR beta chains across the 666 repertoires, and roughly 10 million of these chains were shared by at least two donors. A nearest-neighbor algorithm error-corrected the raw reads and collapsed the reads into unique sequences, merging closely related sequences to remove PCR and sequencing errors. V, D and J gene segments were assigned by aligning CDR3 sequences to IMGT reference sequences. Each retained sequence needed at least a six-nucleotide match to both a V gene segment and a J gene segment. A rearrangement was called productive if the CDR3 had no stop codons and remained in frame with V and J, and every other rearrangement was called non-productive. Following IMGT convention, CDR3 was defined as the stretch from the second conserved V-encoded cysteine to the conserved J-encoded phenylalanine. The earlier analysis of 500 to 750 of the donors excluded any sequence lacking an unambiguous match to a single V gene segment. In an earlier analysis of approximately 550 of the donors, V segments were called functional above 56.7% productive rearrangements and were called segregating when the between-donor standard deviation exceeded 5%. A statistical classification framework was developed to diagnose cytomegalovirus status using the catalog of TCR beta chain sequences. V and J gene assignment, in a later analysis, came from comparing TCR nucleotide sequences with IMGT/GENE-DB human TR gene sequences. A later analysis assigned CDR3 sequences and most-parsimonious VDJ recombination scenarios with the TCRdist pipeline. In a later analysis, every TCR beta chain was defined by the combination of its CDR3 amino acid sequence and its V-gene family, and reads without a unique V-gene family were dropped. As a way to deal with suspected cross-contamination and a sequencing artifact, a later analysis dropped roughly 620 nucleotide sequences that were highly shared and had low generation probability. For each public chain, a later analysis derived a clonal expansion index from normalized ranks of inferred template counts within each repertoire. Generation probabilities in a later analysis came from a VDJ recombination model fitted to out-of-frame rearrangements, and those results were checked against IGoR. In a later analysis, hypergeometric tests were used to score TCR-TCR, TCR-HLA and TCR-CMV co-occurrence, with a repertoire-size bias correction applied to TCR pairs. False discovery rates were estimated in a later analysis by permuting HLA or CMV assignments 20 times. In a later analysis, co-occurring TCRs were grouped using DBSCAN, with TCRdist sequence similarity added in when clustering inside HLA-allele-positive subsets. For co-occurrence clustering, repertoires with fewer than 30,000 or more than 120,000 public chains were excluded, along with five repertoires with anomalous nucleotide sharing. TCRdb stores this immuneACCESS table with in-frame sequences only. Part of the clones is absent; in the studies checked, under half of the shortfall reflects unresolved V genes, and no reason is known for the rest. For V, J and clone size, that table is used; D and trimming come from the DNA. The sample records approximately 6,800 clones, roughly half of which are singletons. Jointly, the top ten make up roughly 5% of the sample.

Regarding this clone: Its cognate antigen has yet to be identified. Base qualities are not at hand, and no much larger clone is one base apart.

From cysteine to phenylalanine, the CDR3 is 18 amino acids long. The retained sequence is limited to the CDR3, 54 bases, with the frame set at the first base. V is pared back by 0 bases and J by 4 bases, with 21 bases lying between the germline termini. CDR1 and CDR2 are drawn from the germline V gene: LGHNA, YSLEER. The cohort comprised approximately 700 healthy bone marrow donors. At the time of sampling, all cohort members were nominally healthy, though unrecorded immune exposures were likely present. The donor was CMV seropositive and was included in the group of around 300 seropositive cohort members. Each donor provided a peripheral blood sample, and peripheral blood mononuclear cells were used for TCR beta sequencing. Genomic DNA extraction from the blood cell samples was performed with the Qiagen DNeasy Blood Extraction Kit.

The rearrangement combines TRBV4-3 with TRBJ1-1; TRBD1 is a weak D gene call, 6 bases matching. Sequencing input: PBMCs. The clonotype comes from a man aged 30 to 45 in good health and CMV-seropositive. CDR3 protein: CASSQDGGGQWFITEAFF. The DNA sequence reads TGCGCCAGCAGCCAAGATGGGGGGGGCCAATGGTTTATCACTGAAGCTTTCTTT.